Each of the 8 T cell receptor beta chains below was sequenced from the same sample in a study of regulatory T cells in long-lasting Graves disease. Stated time point: newly diagnosed GD, antithyroid drugs for less than 3 months. The TCR library used RNA extracted from PBMCs. According to the study, TCR beta libraries were built with iRepertoire HTBI primers and CDR3-region Arm-PCR. From the multiplex PCR reads, TCRdb called clonotypes with MiXCR, one entry per CDR3 protein. Here the sample spans about 450,000 distinct CDR3 sequences, around 15% being singletons. These sequences were also reported in another study, on T cells in Graves' hyperthyroidism and ophthalmopathy.

The material was peripheral blood mononuclear cells (PBMCs), obtained at new diagnosis, from a patient treated with antithyroid drugs. These receptor sequences come from a woman in her twenties or thirties with Graves disease.

In this sample, this clonotype turned up many times. V and J are TRBV29-1 and TRBJ1-4, with a weak D call TRBD1 (6 bases). Per the germline V gene, CDR1 is SQVTM and CDR2 is ANQGSEA. V was shortened by 4 bases and J by 8 bases, with 11 bases between the two germline ends. The CDR3 sequence is 12 residues long. This chain's CDR3 is CSVARGGEKLFF. Here the CDR3 DNA reads TGCAGCGTTGCCAGGGGAGGGGAAAAACTGTTTTTT.

The chain couples TRBV28 to TRBJ1-4; D unclear. Trimming removed 5 bases from V and 7 bases from J, with 8 bases in between. Germline V gene sequence: CDR1 MDHEN, CDR2 SYDVKM. The CDR3 extends over 12 amino acids. CDR3 sequence reads: CASSPPSEKLFF. The CDR3 coding sequence is TGTGCCAGCAGTCCACCGAGTGAAAAACTGTTTTTT.

This clonotype has a count of ten or more. The chain uses TRBV5-1 and TRBJ1-1; TRBD1 matches at 8 bases. Germline V gene lookup returns CDR1 SGHRS and CDR2 YFSETQ. V shed 7 bases and J 1 base; nucleotides not matched to a gene: 3. The CDR3 is 13 amino acids. DNA for the CDR3: TGCGCCAGCCAGGGGGCTGGGAACACTGAAGCTTTCTTT. Translating it yields CASQGAGNTEAFF. Full variable domain (missing parts from reference TRBV5-1 and TRBJ1-1): KAGVTQTPRYLIKTRGQQVTLSCSPISGHRSVSWYQQTPGQGLQFLFEYFSETQRNKGNFPGRFSGRQFSNSRSEMNVSTLELGDSALYLCASQGAGNTEAFFGQGTRLTVV.

The chain employs TRBV29-1 and TRBJ2-5; possible D gene TRBD2, 6 bases. This CDR3 comprises 12 residues. From germline, CDR1 is SQVTM and CDR2 ANQGSEA. V lost 5 bases, J lost 7 bases, and 14 bases lay in between. This CDR3 is CSVLRDLVTQYF. DNA for the CDR3: TGCAGCGTTTTACGGGACTTGGTGACCCAGTACTTC.

The chain couples TRBV20-1 to TRBJ1-5; 9 bases map to TRBD1. The CDR3 covers 14 residues. With 5 bases clipped from V and 0 bases from J, the junction kept 2 bases outside the gene matches. Germline V gene lookup returns CDR1 DFQATT and CDR2 SNEGSKA (reference sequence). Written as DNA, the CDR3 is TGCAGTGCTTTGACAGGGGGTAGCAATCAGCCCCAGCATTTT. Translated: CSALTGGSNQPQHF.

This clonotype was counted many times. The gene calls are TRBV20-1 and TRBJ2-5, with 9 bases aligning to TRBD2. CDR1 and CDR2 (germline): DFQATT, SNEGSKA (reference sequence). The CDR3 is made up of 14 amino acids. The CDR3 sequence is CRGGASGDQETQYF. The CDR3 coding sequence is TGCAGGGGTGGGGCTAGCGGGGACCAAGAGACCCAGTACTTC.

This clonotype was seen at least ten times. V and J are TRBV2 and TRBJ2-3; D unclear. The CDR3 is 12 residues long. Germline CDR1 SNHLY, CDR2 FYNNEI. V gave up 6 bases and J gave up 0 bases, with 4 bases separating them. The CDR3 DNA reads as TGTGCCAGCAGGGCTAGCACAGATACGCAGTATTTT. Translation gives CASRASTDTQYF.

With regard to this clonotype: One junction end disagrees with the germline gene, perhaps due to a read error. The rearrangement links TRBV5-1 to TRBJ1-1; 7 bases agree with TRBD1. The CDR3 has 17 amino acids. Germline CDR1 is SGHRS and CDR2 is YFSETQ. The CDR3 DNA reads TGCGCCAGCAGCTCCGGGGTGTCCCGACAGGGCTTTTACGGAGCTCTCTTT. Protein: CASSSGVSRQGFYGALF. Drawing the rest from reference TRBV5-1 and TRBJ1-1, the complete variable domain is KAGVTQTPRYLIKTRGQQVTLSCSPISGHRSVSWYQQTPGQGLQFLFEYFSETQRNKGNFPGRFSGRQFSNSRSEMNVSTLELGDSALYLCASSSGVSRQGFYGALFGQGTRLTVV.